The source of this TCR beta chain is a study of STAT5B mutations in CD4+ large granular lymphocyte leukemia. Study-level findings and limits: Main leukemic clonotypes were patient-specific, but under 30% appeared at low frequency elsewhere.

Note on this clone: Antigen specificity is unknown.

TCRdb's table, derived via immunoSEQ multiplex PCR, lists solely in-frame clones and lacks some. The sample has about 30,000 clones, 78% seen once. The receptor was isolated from a human donor in good health. The sample consisted of CD4+ T cells from blood buffy coats.

CDR3 region: CASSSKAGTWTDTQYF. CDR3 bases: TGTGCCAGCAGCTCTAAGGCGGGGACCTGGACAGATACGCAGTATTTT. The chain has TRBV21-1 and TRBJ2-3; the table's D call, TRBD2, has no DNA check behind it. TRBV21-1 is a known pseudogene. CDR3 length: 16 residues.